These T cell receptor beta chains were read from a single sample in a study of identical twins. Using its own MiXCR run on the 5' RACE reads, TCRdb lists one record per CDR3 protein. Of under 300,000 distinct CDR3 sequences listed, over 13% are singletons. Sequenced material: memory (CD45RO+) T cells sorted from blood. Source of these receptors: a woman between 18 and 30 years old in good health. CDR3s include the opening cysteine and the closing phenylalanine or tryptophan. Fields, in order: D gene, V gene, clone size, J gene, CDR3 protein, CDR3 DNA. The D gene is left open where the match is weak. The listing skips clone size in some rows; elsewhere it reads once, few, many or a size class.

D gene: -
V gene: TRBV20-1
clone size: -
J gene: TRBJ2-1
CDR3 protein: CSASNIALLGNEQFF
CDR3 DNA: TGCAGTGCTAGCAACATAGCGCTGCTGGGGAATGAGCAGTTCTTC

D gene: -
V gene: TRBV20-1
clone size: -
J gene: TRBJ2-3
CDR3 protein: CSAKLGTLRTDTQYF
CDR3 DNA: TGCAGTGCTAAGCTTGGGACCCTCCGGACAGATACGCAGTATTTT

D gene: TRBD2
V gene: TRBV2
clone size: -
J gene: TRBJ2-1
CDR3 protein: CASKGLAGGYEQFF
CDR3 DNA: TGTGCCAGCAAGGGACTAGCGGGGGGATATGAGCAGTTCTTC

D gene: -
V gene: TRBV10-3
clone size: -
J gene: TRBJ2-4
CDR3 protein: CAISSAGSENIQYF
CDR3 DNA: TGTGCCATCAGTAGCGCTGGGAGTGAGAACATTCAGTACTTC

D gene: TRBD1
V gene: TRBV24-1
clone size: few
J gene: TRBJ2-2
CDR3 protein: CATSGRGTNTGELFF
CDR3 DNA: TGTGCCACCAGTGGCAGGGGGACGAACACCGGGGAGCTGTTTTTT

D gene: -
V gene: TRBV29-1
clone size: few
J gene: TRBJ2-7
CDR3 protein: CSVGWGSGNEQYF
CDR3 DNA: -

D gene: TRBD1
V gene: TRBV14
clone size: few
J gene: TRBJ2-1
CDR3 protein: CASSQPRDRAWNEQFF
CDR3 DNA: TGTGCCAGCAGCCAACCCCGGGACAGGGCATGGAATGAGCAGTTCTTC

D gene: -
V gene: TRBV21-1
clone size: few
J gene: TRBJ1-5
CDR3 protein: CASRSRDRFNQPQHF
CDR3 DNA: TGTGCCAGCAGGTCCCGGGACAGATTTAATCAGCCCCAGCATTTT

D gene: -
V gene: TRBV6-2/TRBV6-3
clone size: many
J gene: TRBJ2-7
CDR3 protein: CASGAYEQYF
CDR3 DNA: TGTGCCAGCGGGGCCTACGAGCAGTACTTC

D gene: TRBD2
V gene: TRBV12-3/TRBV12-4
clone size: -
J gene: TRBJ2-5
CDR3 protein: CASRIAGEETQYF
CDR3 DNA: TGTGCCAGCCGGATAGCGGGGGAAGAGACCCAGTACTTC

D gene: TRBD1
V gene: TRBV7-3
clone size: -
J gene: TRBJ2-5
CDR3 protein: CASSPGQGVETQYF
CDR3 DNA: TGTGCCAGCAGCCCCGGACAGGGTGTAGAGACCCAGTACTTC

D gene: TRBD2
V gene: TRBV19
clone size: -
J gene: TRBJ2-7
CDR3 protein: CASSIVWRGAFYEQYF
CDR3 DNA: TGTGCCAGTAGTATAGTTTGGCGGGGGGCCTTCTACGAGCAGTACTTC

D gene: -
V gene: TRBV2
clone size: -
J gene: TRBJ2-7
CDR3 protein: CASSRQPYEQYF
CDR3 DNA: TGTGCCAGCAGTCGTCAGCCCTACGAGCAGTACTTC

D gene: TRBD1
V gene: TRBV5-1
clone size: many
J gene: TRBJ1-1
CDR3 protein: CASSLVGGTGAEAFF
CDR3 DNA: TGCGCCAGCAGCTTGGTAGGCGGGACAGGGGCTGAAGCTTTCTTT

D gene: TRBD1
V gene: TRBV15
clone size: -
J gene: TRBJ1-5
CDR3 protein: CATSMGTVVQPQHF
CDR3 DNA: TGTGCCACCAGCATGGGGACAGTGGTACAGCCCCAGCATTTT

D gene: -
V gene: TRBV20-1
clone size: -
J gene: TRBJ1-5
CDR3 protein: CSASTPQWNSNQPQHF
CDR3 DNA: TGCAGTGCTAGTACCCCCCAATGGAATAGCAATCAGCCCCAGCATTTT

D gene: TRBD2
V gene: TRBV29-1
clone size: few
J gene: TRBJ2-1
CDR3 protein: CSVLRLAVAYNEQFF
CDR3 DNA: TGCAGCGTTCTAAGACTAGCTGTGGCCTACAATGAGCAGTTCTTC

D gene: -
V gene: TRBV20-1
clone size: few
J gene: TRBJ2-1
CDR3 protein: CSASSPDWNNEQFF
CDR3 DNA: TGCAGTGCTAGTTCACCCGACTGGAACAATGAGCAGTTCTTC

D gene: TRBD1
V gene: TRBV7-9
clone size: few
J gene: TRBJ1-1
CDR3 protein: CASSLQGAVTEAFF
CDR3 DNA: TGTGCCAGCAGCTTACAGGGGGCGGTCACTGAAGCTTTCTTT

D gene: TRBD2
V gene: TRBV7-7
clone size: -
J gene: TRBJ2-3
CDR3 protein: CASSLVAGGQDTQYF
CDR3 DNA: TGTGCTAGCAGCTTAGTAGCGGGGGGGCAAGATACGCAGTATTTT

D gene: -
V gene: TRBV7-2
clone size: -
J gene: TRBJ1-5
CDR3 protein: CASSIQGDQPQHF
CDR3 DNA: TGTGCCAGCAGCATACAGGGAGATCAGCCCCAGCATTTT

D gene: -
V gene: TRBV18
clone size: -
J gene: TRBJ2-5
CDR3 protein: CASSPGIFGETQYF
CDR3 DNA: TGTGCCAGCTCACCCGGGATTTTCGGAGAGACCCAGTACTTC

D gene: -
V gene: TRBV7-6
clone size: -
J gene: TRBJ2-3
CDR3 protein: CASSLGIGDTQYF
CDR3 DNA: TGTGCCAGCAGCTTAGGGATTGGAGATACGCAGTATTTT

D gene: -
V gene: TRBV10-3
clone size: -
J gene: TRBJ2-1
CDR3 protein: CAISETLGDNEQFF
CDR3 DNA: TGTGCCATCAGTGAGACCCTGGGCGACAATGAGCAGTTCTTC

D gene: -
V gene: TRBV7-3
clone size: few
J gene: TRBJ2-1
CDR3 protein: CASSLDIYNEQFF
CDR3 DNA: TGTGCCAGCAGCTTAGATATTTACAATGAGCAGTTCTTC

D gene: TRBD1
V gene: TRBV12-3/TRBV12-4
clone size: few
J gene: TRBJ1-2
CDR3 protein: CASRDRDYGYTF
CDR3 DNA: TGTGCCAGCAGAGACAGGGACTATGGCTACACCTTC

D gene: -
V gene: TRBV10-3
clone size: few
J gene: TRBJ2-1
CDR3 protein: CAIASKALAGTNEQFF
CDR3 DNA: TGTGCCATCGCCTCCAAAGCGCTAGCTGGGACCAATGAGCAGTTCTTC

D gene: -
V gene: TRBV3-1
clone size: -
J gene: TRBJ1-6
CDR3 protein: CASSQVLESPLHF
CDR3 DNA: TGTGCCAGCAGCCAAGTGTTGGAATCACCCCTCCACTTT

D gene: -
V gene: TRBV6-1
clone size: many
J gene: TRBJ2-2
CDR3 protein: CASRSFTNTGELFF
CDR3 DNA: TGTGCCAGCCGATCATTTACGAACACCGGGGAGCTGTTTTTT

D gene: -
V gene: TRBV21-1
clone size: few
J gene: TRBJ2-7
CDR3 protein: CASSKFGTGVSYEQYF
CDR3 DNA: TGTGCCAGCAGCAAATTTGGGACAGGAGTCTCCTACGAGCAGTACTTC

D gene: -
V gene: TRBV6-5
clone size: -
J gene: TRBJ1-2
CDR3 protein: CASSYVAGVPYGYTF
CDR3 DNA: TGTGCCAGCAGTTACGTTGCAGGGGTGCCCTATGGCTACACCTTC

D gene: -
V gene: TRBV7-6
clone size: -
J gene: TRBJ2-1
CDR3 protein: CASSGGTQNNEQFF
CDR3 DNA: TGTGCCAGCAGCGGCGGGACCCAGAACAATGAGCAGTTCTTC

D gene: -
V gene: TRBV3-1
clone size: few
J gene: TRBJ2-1
CDR3 protein: CASSQDRSGGRNYNEQFF
CDR3 DNA: TGTGCCAGCAGCCAAGATCGGTCCGGCGGGCGGAACTACAATGAGCAGTTCTTC

D gene: -
V gene: TRBV6-6
clone size: -
J gene: TRBJ2-5
CDR3 protein: CASSYSLETQYF
CDR3 DNA: TGTGCCAGCAGTTACTCGTTAGAGACCCAGTACTTC

D gene: TRBD2
V gene: TRBV27
clone size: many
J gene: TRBJ2-1
CDR3 protein: CASSLLPRGDEQFF
CDR3 DNA: TGTGCCAGCAGTTTACTTCCCCGGGGGGATGAGCAGTTCTTC